Following are 31 T cell receptor beta chains from one sample sequenced in a study of cytomegalovirus exposure and HLA in healthy donors. With 60 Vbeta and 13 Jbeta primers, the PCR was carried out. The assay was immunoSEQ multiplex PCR, and TCRdb's table has in-frame clones only and misses some. The table lists about 160,000 clones, roughly 80% of them singletons. The sequencing input was PBMCs. These receptor sequences come from a woman in her 30s in good health and CMV-seropositive.

This rearrangement joins TRBV6-5 to TRBJ1-4, with TRBD1 matching 7 bases. Trimming at V came to 6 bases and at J to 0 bases, leaving 4 bases not matched to a gene. This CDR3 contains 15 residues. CDR1 MNHEY and CDR2 SVGAGI come from the germline V gene. CDR3 sequence: CASRWDRATNEKLFF. Here the CDR3 DNA reads TGTGCCAGCAGGTGGGACAGAGCAACTAATGAAAAACTGTTTTTT.

This clone was counted only a few times. This chain connects TRBV6-5 to TRBJ2-2; a weak D match, TRBD2 (6 bases). Germline V gene sequence: CDR1 MNHEY, CDR2 SVGAGI. V dropped 5 bases and J dropped 4 bases, with 11 bases sitting between them. The CDR3 extends over 14 amino acids. In DNA form, the CDR3 reads TGTGCCAGCAGTCGACTAGTTTCCACCGGGGAGCTGTTTTTT. This codes for CASSRLVSTGELFF.

V usage is TRBV10-3 and J usage is TRBJ2-6; a possible D gene is TRBD1 (6 bases). Trimming cost V 4 bases and J 1 base, with 20 bases left between them. Germline loops: CDR1 ENHRY, CDR2 SYGVKD. This CDR3 contains 19 residues. The CDR3 bases are TGTGCCATCAGTGGGGCCGAAAACGGACAGTCATCTGGGGCCAACGTCCTGACTTTC. Protein product: CAISGAENGQSSGANVLTF.

The chain uses TRBV19 and TRBJ1-4, with D maybe TRBD1 (6 bases). CDR1 LNHDA and CDR2 SQIVND come from the germline V gene (reference sequence). This CDR3 region has 15 residues. V lost 6 bases and J 5 bases, leaving 16 bases between the germline ends. The CDR3 reads CASRSRGSVNEKLFF. CDR3 bases: TGTGCCAGTAGGTCTAGGGGGTCGGTCAATGAAAAACTGTTTTTT.

V gene TRBV7-2 combines with J gene TRBJ2-3; D is possibly TRBD2 (6 bases). This CDR3 contains 15 residues. Germline loops: CDR1 SGHTA, CDR2 FQGNSA. With 6 bases removed from V and 1 base from J, the gap between germline ends came to 14 bases. CDR3 in amino acids: CASSSPGLRTDTQYF. The DNA for the CDR3 is TGTGCCAGCAGTTCCCCCGGACTACGCACAGATACGCAGTATTTT.

J is TRBJ2-2 and V is TRBV7-9; D uncertain. The CDR3 sequence is 13 residues long. CDR1 is SEHNR, CDR2 FQNEAQ, per germline (reference sequence). V was clipped by 7 bases and J by 3 bases, with 9 bases between them. The CDR3 region has the DNA TGTGCCAGCATCCCTGAGTACACCGGGGAGCTGTTTTTT. It encodes CASIPEYTGELFF.

The chain uses TRBV9 and TRBJ2-5, with 16 positions matching TRBD2. Germline V gives CDR1 SGDLS, CDR2 YYNGEE. The ends lost 4 bases at V and 5 bases at J; junction bases unmatched: 2. The CDR3 extends over 15 amino acids. In nucleotides, the CDR3 is TGTGCCAGCAGCCCGGGACTAGCGGGGGGGGAGACCCAGTACTTC. As protein: CASSPGLAGGETQYF.

The gene calls are TRBV7-2 and TRBJ2-3, with D perhaps matching TRBD1 (5 bases). The V and J ends lost 1 base and 5 bases respectively, with 13 bases between them. Germline V gives CDR1 SGHTA, CDR2 FQGNSA. CDR3 size: 15 residues. CDR3 bases: TGTGCCAGCAGCTTAGTGGGGCAGGCCATAGATACGCAGTATTTT. It translates to CASSLVGQAIDTQYF.

This chain links TRBV9 with TRBJ1-2, with a tentative D call TRBD1 (5 bases). The germline gives CDR1 SGDLS, CDR2 YYNGEE. Trimming stripped 0 bases from V and 4 bases from J, with 13 bases between. The CDR3 runs to 15 residues. The CDR3 DNA is TGTGCCAGCAGCGTAGTGGGTATAGGGGCCTATGGCTACACCTTC. Translated, it gives CASSVVGIGAYGYTF.

The V gene is TRBV10-3, the J gene TRBJ2-5; TRBD2 agrees at 9 bases. Losses at the gene ends were 6 bases for V and 5 bases for J; bases not matched to a gene: 4. The CDR3 contains 13 residues. Germline V gene lookup returns CDR1 ENHRY and CDR2 SYGVKD. CDR3 amino acids: CAIRGGGVETQYF. As DNA, the CDR3 is TGTGCCATCAGAGGCGGGGGGGTGGAGACCCAGTACTTC.

This chain joins TRBV28 and TRBJ1-2, with D perhaps TRBD1 (5 bases). This CDR3 has 12 amino acids. V was pared by 8 bases and J by 2 bases, with 9 bases between. Germline-derived CDR1 and CDR2 are MDHEN and SYDVKM. The CDR3 DNA reads as TGTGCCAGCGTACAGGAGAACTATGGCTACACCTTC. Translated: CASVQENYGYTF.

For the CDR3, the DNA is TGTGCCAGCAGTTTATTAAGGCTAGCGGGAGATTCCTACAATGAGCAGTTCTTC. Its protein product is CASSLLRLAGDSYNEQFF. V is TRBV27 and J is TRBJ2-1, with 10 bases lining up with TRBD2. The CDR3 loop spans 18 amino acids. Per germline, CDR1 MNHEY and CDR2 SMNVEV (reference sequence). After removal of 1 base from V and 1 base from J, the junction contained 7 bases not matched to a gene.

This rearrangement joins TRBV12-5 to TRBJ1-1; D unclear. Deletions cut 5 bases from V and 0 bases from J, with 10 bases between. This CDR3 has 14 residues. Germline-derived CDR1 and CDR2 are LGHNT and FRNRAP. CDR3 nucleotide sequence: TGTGCTAGTGGTCACCGAGTAATGAACACTGAAGCTTTCTTT. It encodes CASGHRVMNTEAFF.

For this clone: One end of the junction fails to match germline, which may point to a read error. The V gene is TRBV5-1, the J gene TRBJ2-7, with TRBD1 as a possible D gene (5 bases). CDR3 length: 13 amino acids. Looked up from germline, CDR1 is SGHRS and CDR2 is YFSETQ. Here the CDR3 DNA reads TGCGCCAGCAGACCTGACAGCGTCTACCAGCAGTACTTC. It codes for CASRPDSVYQQYF.

The gene calls are TRBV7-3 and TRBJ2-1; D might be TRBD2 (5 bases). The CDR3 is 13 residues long. Per germline, CDR1 SGHTA and CDR2 FQGTGA. Trimming stripped 0 bases from V and 6 bases from J, with 6 bases between. DNA of the CDR3: TGTGCCAGCAGCTTAACAGGGAGCAATGAGCAGTTCTTC. Protein product: CASSLTGSNEQFF.

The chain is built from TRBV15 and TRBJ2-1; the D gene is possibly TRBD1 (5 bases). In germline, CDR1 is LNHNV, CDR2 YYDKDF (reference sequence). The CDR3 is 15 amino acids. Trimming removed 0 bases at V and 4 bases at J, with 10 bases between. As DNA, the CDR3 is TGTGCCACCAGCAGAGATTCCAGGGTTTACAATGAGCAGTTCTTC. This sequence encodes CATSRDSRVYNEQFF. Filled out from reference TRBV15 and TRBJ2-1, the complete variable domain reads DAMVIQNPRYQVTQFGKPVTLSCSQTLNHNVMYWYQQKSSQAPKLLFHYYDKDFNNEADTPDNFQSRRPNTSFCFLDIRSPGLGDTAMYLCATSRDSRVYNEQFFGPGTRLTVL.

V is TRBV7-2 and J is TRBJ1-1, with D possibly TRBD1 on 6 matching bases. Trimming took 3 bases from V and 7 from J, leaving 12 bases between them. The CDR3 consists of 13 residues. The germline V gene has CDR1 SGHTA and CDR2 FQGNSA. CDR3 in amino acids: CASSFRTELEAFF. CDR3 nucleotide sequence: TGTGCCAGCAGCTTTCGGACAGAGCTTGAAGCTTTCTTT. Using reference TRBV7-2 and TRBJ1-1 for the parts outside the CDR3, the full variable domain is GAGVSQSPSNKVTEKGKDVELRCDPISGHTALYWYRQSLGQGLEFLIYFQGNSAPDKSGLPSDRFSAERTGGSVSTLTIQRTQQEDSAVYLCASSFRTELEAFFGQGTRLTVV.

CDR3 nucleotides: TGTGCCAGCAGCCCCGACAGGGTTTTGGCCTATGGCTACACCTTC. Translated, it gives CASSPDRVLAYGYTF. The V gene is TRBV7-2, the J gene TRBJ1-2; TRBD1 matches at 7 bases. Per the germline V gene, CDR1 is SGHTA and CDR2 is FQGNSA. This CDR3 has 15 residues. After removal of 5 bases from V and 4 bases from J, the junction contained 10 bases not matched to a gene. The full variable domain, in which reference TRBV7-2 and TRBJ1-2 provide the parts outside the CDR3, is GAGVSQSPSNKVTEKGKDVELRCDPISGHTALYWYRQSLGQGLEFLIYFQGNSAPDKSGLPSDRFSAERTGGSVSTLTIQRTQQEDSAVYLCASSPDRVLAYGYTFGSGTRLTVV.

In this sample, this clone turned up a few times. The CDR3 region has the DNA TGTGCCAGCTCCCTCGGACTAGCTTACGAGCAGTACTTC. Translated: CASSLGLAYEQYF. The chain uses TRBV18 and TRBJ2-7, with 8 positions matching TRBD2. The CDR3 runs 13 residues. V trimming: 6 bases; J trimming: 4 bases; junction bases outside the gene matches: 5. The germline CDR1 and CDR2 sequences are KGHSH and LQKENI.

This rearrangement joins TRBV6-5 to TRBJ1-5, with TRBD1 as a possible D gene (5 bases). V lost 2 bases and J 6 bases, leaving 11 bases between the germline ends. CDR3 size: 14 residues. The V gene's germline CDR1 is MNHEY and CDR2 SVGAGI. The CDR3 nucleotides are TGTGCCAGCAGTTACCGCGGGGGATCTCAGCCCCAGCATTTT. This codes for CASSYRGGSQPQHF.

A few counts support this clone. The CDR3 reads CASWRGSNYGYTF. CDR3 bases: TGTGCCAGCTGGCGGGGATCGAACTATGGCTACACCTTC. The J gene is TRBJ1-2, the V gene TRBV28; D not certain. The CDR3 totals 13 residues. Between the trimmed V and J ends, which lost 8 bases and 2 bases, there was a span of 12 bases. Germline values: CDR1 MDHEN, CDR2 SYDVKM.

The chain combines TRBV27 with TRBJ2-3; TRBD2 agrees at 8 bases. The V segment lost 8 bases and the J segment 8 bases; nucleotides outside the gene matches: 15. The germline V gene has CDR1 MNHEY and CDR2 SMNVEV (reference sequence). CDR3 size: 15 residues. The DNA of the CDR3 is TGTGCCAGCGGCTATCCGGGGGGGGGCCATGGTACGCAGTATTTT. Residues: CASGYPGGGHGTQYF.

This clone was seen a single time. The rearrangement joins TRBV29-1 to TRBJ1-1; 7 bases line up with TRBD1. In germline, CDR1 is SQVTM, CDR2 ANQGSEA. Germline trimming cut 5 bases from V and 2 bases from J; bases unmatched to any gene: 5. This CDR3 region has 13 residues. The CDR3 sequence: CSVLGQSNTEAFF. Written as DNA, the CDR3 is TGCAGCGTTCTGGGACAGTCTAACACTGAAGCTTTCTTT.

The CDR3 sequence is CASSIEEGSPLHF. DNA of the CDR3: TGTGCCAGTAGTATAGAGGAGGGATCACCCCTCCACTTT. V gene TRBV19 combines with J gene TRBJ1-6; D remains ambiguous. The CDR3 covers 13 residues. Trimming left V 0 bases short and J 10 bases short, with 7 bases between. Per germline, CDR1 LNHDA and CDR2 SQIVND (reference sequence).

The J gene is TRBJ2-2, the V gene TRBV4-1; D gene uncertain. With 3 bases removed from V and 5 bases from J, the gap between germline ends came to 10 bases. The CDR3 totals 14 residues. CDR1 and CDR2 (germline): MGHRA, YSYEKL. The CDR3 sequence is CASSQSGGTGELFF. The CDR3 DNA follows: TGCGCCAGCAGCCAGTCGGGTGGGACCGGGGAGCTGTTTTTT.

The CDR3 region has the DNA TGTGCCACCAGCAGAGCTCAGGGGCATTCACCCCTCCACTTT. It yields the protein CATSRAQGHSPLHF. J is TRBJ1-6 and V is TRBV15, with D perhaps TRBD1 (6 bases). This CDR3 spans 14 amino acids. Germline V gene lookup returns CDR1 LNHNV and CDR2 YYDKDF (reference sequence). Trimming took 1 base from V and 8 from J, leaving 9 bases between them.

The chain is built from TRBV7-2 and TRBJ2-3, with D perhaps matching TRBD2 (7 bases). The CDR3 is 16 amino acids. V shed 5 bases and J shed 8 bases, with 23 bases lying between them. CDR1 SGHTA and CDR2 FQGNSA come from the germline V gene. CDR3 nucleotides: TGTGCCAGCAGCCCGAGGACTAGTTCGAAGGGGGGTACGCAGTATTTT. Its protein is CASSPRTSSKGGTQYF.

This sequence joins TRBV5-1 and TRBJ1-2; tentative D call: TRBD1 (6 bases). Trimming took off 4 bases at V and 7 bases at J, with 14 bases between the two ends. This CDR3 spans 13 amino acids. From germline, CDR1 is SGHRS and CDR2 YFSETQ. As DNA, the CDR3 is TGCGCCAGCAGCCTTAACAGGGAGGGTGGCTACACCTTC. Amino acid sequence: CASSLNREGGYTF. Together with reference TRBV5-1 and TRBJ1-2, the CDR3 gives the full variable domain: KAGVTQTPRYLIKTRGQQVTLSCSPISGHRSVSWYQQTPGQGLQFLFEYFSETQRNKGNFPGRFSGRQFSNSRSEMNVSTLELGDSALYLCASSLNREGGYTFGSGTRLTVV.

V usage is TRBV5-1 and J usage is TRBJ1-4; D might be TRBD1 (5 bases). In germline, CDR1 is SGHRS, CDR2 YFSETQ. The CDR3 covers 14 residues. V lost 0 bases to trimming and J lost 7 bases, with 10 bases between them. This CDR3 reads CASSLEGEGEKLFF. Written as DNA, the CDR3 is TGCGCCAGCAGCTTGGAAGGGGAAGGTGAAAAACTGTTTTTT.

This chain uses TRBV7-2 with TRBJ2-1, with 7 bases that match TRBD1. The CDR3 loop spans 15 amino acids. J was trimmed by 4 bases and V by 5 bases; bases with no gene match: 8. CDR1 is SGHTA and CDR2 is FQGNSA in the germline V gene. As DNA, the CDR3 is TGTGCCAGCAGCGCCCAGGGACAGAGGTACAATGAGCAGTTCTTC. As protein: CASSAQGQRYNEQFF.

The chain links TRBV7-2 to TRBJ1-2; D ambiguous. CDR3 length equals 14 residues. The germline V and J ends were trimmed by 1 base and 3 bases, with 9 bases remaining between them. Germline CDR1 is SGHTA and CDR2 is FQGNSA. The CDR3: CASSLVAGYYGYTF. CDR3 bases: TGTGCCAGCAGCTTAGTTGCGGGCTACTATGGCTACACCTTC. The full variable domain, completed using reference TRBV7-2 and TRBJ1-2, is GAGVSQSPSNKVTEKGKDVELRCDPISGHTALYWYRQSLGQGLEFLIYFQGNSAPDKSGLPSDRFSAERTGGSVSTLTIQRTQQEDSAVYLCASSLVAGYYGYTFGSGTRLTVV.